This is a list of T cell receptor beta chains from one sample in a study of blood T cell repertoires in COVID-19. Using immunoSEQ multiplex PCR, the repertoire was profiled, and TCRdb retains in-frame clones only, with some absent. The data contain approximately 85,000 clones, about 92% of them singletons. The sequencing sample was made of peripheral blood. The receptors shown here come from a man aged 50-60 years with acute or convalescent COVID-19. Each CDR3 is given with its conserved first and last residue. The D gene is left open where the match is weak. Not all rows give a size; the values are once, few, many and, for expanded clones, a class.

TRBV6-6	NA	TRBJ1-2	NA	CASRPVSNYGYTF	TGTGCCAGCAGGCCGGTCTCTAACTATGGCTACACCTTC
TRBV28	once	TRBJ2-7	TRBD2	CASSFLRQGPTSGRPSTEQYF	TGTGCCAGCAGTTTCCTAAGACAGGGACCTACTAGCGGGAGGCCCTCTACCGAGCAGTACTTC
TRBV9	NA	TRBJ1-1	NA	CASSVRRGTEAFF	TGTGCCAGCAGCGTACGGAGGGGCACTGAAGCTTTCTTT
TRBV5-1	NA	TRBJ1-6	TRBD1	CASSLGSGGNSPLHF	TGCGCCAGCAGCTTGGGGTCAGGGGGTAATTCACCCCTCCACTTT
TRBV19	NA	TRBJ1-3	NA	CASSRDYSGNTIYF	TGTGCCAGTAGCCGGGACTACTCTGGAAACACCATATATTTT
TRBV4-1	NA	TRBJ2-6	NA	CASSQDTNVLTF	TGCGCCAGCAGCCAAGATACCAACGTCCTGACTTTC
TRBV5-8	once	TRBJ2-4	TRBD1	CASTGQGWTKNIQYF	TGTGCCAGCACCGGACAGGGGTGGACCAAAAACATTCAGTACTTC
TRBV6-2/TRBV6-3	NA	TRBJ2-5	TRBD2	CASSFLAGAQETQYF	TGTGCCAGCAGTTTTCTAGCGGGGGCCCAAGAGACCCAGTACTTC
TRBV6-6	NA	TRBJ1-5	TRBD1	CASSYSRGQPNQPQHF	TGTGCCAGCAGTTACTCGAGGGGACAGCCCAATCAGCCCCAGCATTTT
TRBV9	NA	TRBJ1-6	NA	CASSVNWNSPLHF	TGTGCCAGCAGCGTAAACTGGAATTCACCCCTCCACTTT
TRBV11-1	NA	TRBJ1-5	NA	CASSRGGDQPQHF	TGTGCCAGCAGCCGCGGGGGAGATCAGCCCCAGCATTTT
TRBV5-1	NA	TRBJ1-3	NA	CASSLPGSENTIYF	TGCGCCAGCTCCTTACCGGGATCAGAAAACACCATATATTTT
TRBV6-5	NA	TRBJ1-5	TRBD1	CASSYAGQGSNQPQHF	TGTGCCAGCAGTTACGCAGGACAGGGAAGCAATCAGCCCCAGCATTTT
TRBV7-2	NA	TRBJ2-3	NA	CASSLGVLGGTDTQYF	TGTGCCAGCAGCTTAGGGGTTTTAGGAGGAACAGATACGCAGTATTTT
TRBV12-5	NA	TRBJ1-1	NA	CASGLDRPTEAFF	TGTGCTAGTGGTTTGGACAGGCCCACTGAAGCTTTCTTT
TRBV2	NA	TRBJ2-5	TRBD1	CASSLTGGQETQYF	TGTGCCAGCAGTCTAACAGGGGGCCAAGAGACCCAGTACTTC
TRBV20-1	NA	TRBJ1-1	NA	CSVPDTEAFF	TGCAGTGTCCCGGACACTGAAGCTTTCTTT
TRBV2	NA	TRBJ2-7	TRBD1	CAGYRDRLTGAYEQYF	TGTGCCGGATACCGGGACAGGCTGACCGGTGCGTACGAGCAGTACTTC
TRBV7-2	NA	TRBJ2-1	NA	CASSYLRARGEQFF	TGTGCCAGCAGCTATCTAAGGGCGAGGGGGGAGCAGTTCTTC
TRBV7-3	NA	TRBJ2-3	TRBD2	CASSVDGRADTQYF	TGTGCCAGCAGCGTGGACGGGAGGGCAGATACGCAGTATTTT
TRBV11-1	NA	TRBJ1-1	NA	CASSKRRDTEAFF	TGTGCCAGCAGTAAACGCCGGGACACTGAAGCTTTCTTT
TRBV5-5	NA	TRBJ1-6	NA	CASSLAPDTSSYNSPLHF	TGTGCCAGCAGCTTGGCCCCCGACACGAGCTCCTATAATTCACCCCTCCACTTT
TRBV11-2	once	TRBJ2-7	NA	CASSPGPGDEQYF	TGTGCCAGCAGCCCAGGTCCAGGCGACGAGCAGTACTTC
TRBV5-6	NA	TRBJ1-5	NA	CASSLQGSNQPQHF	TGTGCCAGCAGCCTACAGGGTAGCAATCAGCCCCAGCATTTT
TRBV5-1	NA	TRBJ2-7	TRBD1	CASSLMDREQEQYF	TGCGCCAGCAGCTTGATGGACAGGGAACAGGAGCAGTACTTC
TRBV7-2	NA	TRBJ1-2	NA	CASSRQPIRGYTF	TGTGCCAGCAGCCGACAGCCGATAAGGGGCTACACCTTC
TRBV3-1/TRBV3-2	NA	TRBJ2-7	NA	CASSRTLRVWDYEQYF	TGTGCCAGCAGCCGAACCCTCAGGGTATGGGACTACGAGCAGTACTTC
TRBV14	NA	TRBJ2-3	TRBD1	CASSPTGGAGADTQYF	TGTGCCAGCAGCCCTACAGGGGGCGCAGGGGCAGATACGCAGTATTTT
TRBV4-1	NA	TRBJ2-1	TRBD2	CASRPTSGGTYEQFF	TGCGCCAGCAGGCCTACTAGCGGGGGGACCTATGAGCAGTTCTTC
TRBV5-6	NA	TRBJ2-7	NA	CASSSIGGALDEQYF	TGTGCCAGCAGTTCTATCGGGGGAGCCTTAGACGAGCAGTACTTC
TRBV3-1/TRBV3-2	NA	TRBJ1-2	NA	CASSRQSAQSYGYTF	TGTGCCAGCAGCCGCCAAAGCGCTCAGAGTTATGGCTACACCTTC
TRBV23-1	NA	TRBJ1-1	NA	CAPTGGRALNTEAFF	TGCGCCCCAACGGGGGGGAGGGCGCTGAACACTGAAGCTTTCTTT
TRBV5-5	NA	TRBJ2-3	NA	CASSLWAAVQYF	TGTGCCAGCAGCTTATGGGCTGCTGTGCAGTATTTT
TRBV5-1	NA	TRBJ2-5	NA	CASSPDRTQYF	TGCGCCAGCAGCCCCGACAGAACCCAGTACTTC
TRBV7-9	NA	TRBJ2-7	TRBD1	CASSPPGTDLLEQYF	TGTGCCAGCAGCCCTCCCGGGACAGATTTACTAGAGCAGTACTTC
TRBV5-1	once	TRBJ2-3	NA	CASSSRGLVGTDTQYF	TGCGCCAGCAGCTCCCGAGGGCTAGTAGGTACAGATACGCAGTATTTT
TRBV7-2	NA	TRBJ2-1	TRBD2	CASSLVGGGSYNEQFF	TGTGCCAGCAGCTTAGTGGGGGGGGGCTCCTACAATGAGCAGTTCTTC
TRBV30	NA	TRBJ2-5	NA	CAWSVALEETQYF	TGTGCCTGGAGTGTCGCCCTGGAGGAGACCCAGTACTTC
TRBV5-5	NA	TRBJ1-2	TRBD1	CASRSGTGKYGYTF	TGTGCCAGCAGATCCGGGACAGGGAAGTATGGCTACACCTTC
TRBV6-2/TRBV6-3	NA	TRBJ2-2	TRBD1	CASSSQGGDTGELFF	TGTGCCAGCAGTTCACAGGGGGGAGACACCGGGGAGCTGTTTTTT
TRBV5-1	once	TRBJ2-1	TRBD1	CASSRTGGIGSYNEQFF	TGCGCCAGCAGCCGGACAGGGGGGATCGGGTCCTACAATGAGCAGTTCTTC
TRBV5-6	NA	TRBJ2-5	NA	CASSFKLGQETQYF	TGTGCCAGCAGCTTTAAGCTAGGACAAGAGACCCAGTACTTC
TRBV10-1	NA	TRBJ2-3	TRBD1	CASSEGDSSTDTQYF	TGCGCCAGCAGTGAGGGGGACAGCAGCACAGATACGCAGTATTTT
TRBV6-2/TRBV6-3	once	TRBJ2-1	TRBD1	CASSYGQGVYNEQFF	TGTGCCAGCAGTTACGGGCAGGGGGTTTACAATGAGCAGTTCTTC
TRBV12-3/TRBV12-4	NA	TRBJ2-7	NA	CASSSQGNYEQYF	TGTGCCAGCAGTTCCCAGGGAAACTACGAGCAGTACTTC
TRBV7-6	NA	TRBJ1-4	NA	CASSPPGDEKLFF	TGTGCCAGCAGCCCCCCGGGAGATGAAAAACTGTTTTTT
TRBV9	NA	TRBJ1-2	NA	CASSPRQDSGYGYTF	TGTGCCAGCAGCCCAAGACAGGATTCGGGTTATGGCTACACCTTC
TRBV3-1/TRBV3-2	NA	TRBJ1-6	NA	CASSQAGDYNSPLHF	TGTGCCAGCAGCCAAGCGGGGGATTATAATTCACCCCTCCACTTT
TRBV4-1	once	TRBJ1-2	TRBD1	CASSLGQGPGDYGYTF	TGCGCCAGCAGCCTCGGACAGGGGCCAGGGGACTATGGCTACACCTTC
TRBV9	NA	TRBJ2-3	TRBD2	CASSAGGAWADTQYF	TGTGCCAGCAGCGCGGGGGGGGCATGGGCAGATACGCAGTATTTT
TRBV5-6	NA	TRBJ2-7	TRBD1	CASSLYDTGDGYEQYF	TGTGCCAGCAGCTTGTATGACACAGGGGACGGCTACGAGCAGTACTTC
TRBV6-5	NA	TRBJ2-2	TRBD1	CAGGQGPNTGELFF	TGTGCCGGAGGACAGGGGCCAAACACCGGGGAGCTGTTTTTT
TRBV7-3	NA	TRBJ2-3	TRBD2	CASSSGGGADTQYF	TGTGCCAGCAGCTCAGGCGGGGGGGCAGATACGCAGTATTTT